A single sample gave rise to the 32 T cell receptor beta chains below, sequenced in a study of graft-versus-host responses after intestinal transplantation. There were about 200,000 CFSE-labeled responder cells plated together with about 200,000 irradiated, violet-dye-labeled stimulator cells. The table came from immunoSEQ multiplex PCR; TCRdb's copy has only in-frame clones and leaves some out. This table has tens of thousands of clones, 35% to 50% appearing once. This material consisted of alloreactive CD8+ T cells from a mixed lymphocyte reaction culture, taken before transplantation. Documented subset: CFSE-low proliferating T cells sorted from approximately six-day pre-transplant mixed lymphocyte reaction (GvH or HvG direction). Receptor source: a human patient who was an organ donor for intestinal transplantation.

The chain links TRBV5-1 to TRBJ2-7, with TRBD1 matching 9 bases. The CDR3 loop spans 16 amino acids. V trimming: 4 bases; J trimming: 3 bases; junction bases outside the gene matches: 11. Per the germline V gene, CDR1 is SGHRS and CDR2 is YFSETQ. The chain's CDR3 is CASSHRGQGIGYEQYF. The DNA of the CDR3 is TGCGCCAGCAGCCATAGAGGACAGGGGATAGGCTACGAGCAGTACTTC.

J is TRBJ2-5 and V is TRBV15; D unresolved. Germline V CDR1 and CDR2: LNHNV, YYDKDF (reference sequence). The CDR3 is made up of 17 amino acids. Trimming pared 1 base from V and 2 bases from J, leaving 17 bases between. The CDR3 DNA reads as TGTGCCACCAGCAGAGTAGAGTTTACGGTCCTACAAGAGACCCAGTACTTC. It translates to CATSRVEFTVLQETQYF.

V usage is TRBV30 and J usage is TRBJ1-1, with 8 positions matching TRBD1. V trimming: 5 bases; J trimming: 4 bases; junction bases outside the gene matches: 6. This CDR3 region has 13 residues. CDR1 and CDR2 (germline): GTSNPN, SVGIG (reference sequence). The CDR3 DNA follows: TGTGCCTGGGATCATACAGGGGGCACTGAAGCTTTCTTT. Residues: CAWDHTGGTEAFF. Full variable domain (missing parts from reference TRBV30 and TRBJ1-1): SQTIHQWPATLVQPVGSPLSLECTVEGTSNPNLYWYRQAAGRGLQLLFYSVGIGQISSEVPQNLSASRPQDRQFILSSKKLLLSDSGFYLCAWDHTGGTEAFFGQGTRLTVV.

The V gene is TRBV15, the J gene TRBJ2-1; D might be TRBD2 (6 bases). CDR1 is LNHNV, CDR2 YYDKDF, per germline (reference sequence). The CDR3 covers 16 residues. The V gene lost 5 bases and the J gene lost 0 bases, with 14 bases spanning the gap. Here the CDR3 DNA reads TGTGCCACCAGCCAATATAGCGGCAGCTCCTACAATGAGCAGTTCTTC. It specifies CATSQYSGSSYNEQFF.

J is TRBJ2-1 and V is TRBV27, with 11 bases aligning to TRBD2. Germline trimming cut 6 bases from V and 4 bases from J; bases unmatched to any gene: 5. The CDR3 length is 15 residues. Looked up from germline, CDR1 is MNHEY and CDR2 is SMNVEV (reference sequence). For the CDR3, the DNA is TGTGCCAGCAGCGACGGGACTAGCGGTTACAATGAGCAGTTCTTC. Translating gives CASSDGTSGYNEQFF.

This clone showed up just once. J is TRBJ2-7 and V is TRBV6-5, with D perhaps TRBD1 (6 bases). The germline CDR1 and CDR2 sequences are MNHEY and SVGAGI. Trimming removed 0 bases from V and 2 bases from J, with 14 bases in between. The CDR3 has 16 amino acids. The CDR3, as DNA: TGTGCCAGCAGTTACTCGGCAGGGGCACTAACCTACGAGCAGTACTTC. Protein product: CASSYSAGALTYEQYF.

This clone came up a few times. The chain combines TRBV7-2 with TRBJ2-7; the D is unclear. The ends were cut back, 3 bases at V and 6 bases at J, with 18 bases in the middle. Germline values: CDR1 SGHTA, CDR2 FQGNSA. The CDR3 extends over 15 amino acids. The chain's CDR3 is CASSFLSSPPSEQYF. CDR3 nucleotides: TGTGCCAGCAGCTTCCTTTCGTCTCCCCCCTCCGAGCAGTACTTC.

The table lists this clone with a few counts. The CDR3 nucleotides read TGCGCCAGCAGCACGAACACCGGGGAGCTGTTTTTT. This translates into CASSTNTGELFF. The rearrangement uses TRBV4-1 and TRBJ2-2; D is uncertain. Germline-derived CDR1 and CDR2 are MGHRA and YSYEKL. CDR3 length: 12 residues. Trimming pared 5 bases from V and 0 bases from J, leaving 1 base between.

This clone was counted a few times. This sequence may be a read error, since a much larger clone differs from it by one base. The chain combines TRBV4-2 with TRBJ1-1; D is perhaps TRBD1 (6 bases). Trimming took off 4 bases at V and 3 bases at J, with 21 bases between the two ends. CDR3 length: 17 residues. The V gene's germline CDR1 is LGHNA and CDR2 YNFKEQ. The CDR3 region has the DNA TGTGCCAGCAGCCCGACGACCCACAGGGTCTTGGACACTGAAGCTTTCTTT. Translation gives CASSPTTHRVLDTEAFF.

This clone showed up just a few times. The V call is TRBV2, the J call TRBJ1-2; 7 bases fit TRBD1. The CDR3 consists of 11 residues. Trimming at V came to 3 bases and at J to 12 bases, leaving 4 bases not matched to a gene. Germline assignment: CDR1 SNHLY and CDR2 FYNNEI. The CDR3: CASSDDRVNTF. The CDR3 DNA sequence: TGTGCCAGCAGTGACGACAGGGTGAACACCTTC. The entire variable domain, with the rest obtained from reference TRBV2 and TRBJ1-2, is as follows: EPEVTQTPSHQVTQMGQEVILRCVPISNHLYFYWYRQILGQKVEFLVSFYNNEISEKSEIFDDQFSVERPDGSNFTLKIRSTKLEDSAMYFCASSDDRVNTFGSGTRLTVV.

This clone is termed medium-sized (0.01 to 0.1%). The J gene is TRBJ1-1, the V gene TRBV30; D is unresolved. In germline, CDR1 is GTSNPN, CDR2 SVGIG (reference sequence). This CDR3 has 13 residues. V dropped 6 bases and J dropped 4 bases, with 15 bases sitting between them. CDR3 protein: CACRFDGVTEAFF. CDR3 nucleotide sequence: TGTGCCTGTCGATTCGACGGGGTCACTGAAGCTTTCTTT.

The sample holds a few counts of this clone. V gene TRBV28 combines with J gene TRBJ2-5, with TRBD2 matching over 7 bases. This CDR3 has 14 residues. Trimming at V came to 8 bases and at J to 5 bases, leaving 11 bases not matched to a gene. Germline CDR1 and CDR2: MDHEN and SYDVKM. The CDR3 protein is CASRAGEGWETQYF. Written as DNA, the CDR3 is TGTGCCAGCCGGGCGGGAGAAGGGTGGGAGACCCAGTACTTC.

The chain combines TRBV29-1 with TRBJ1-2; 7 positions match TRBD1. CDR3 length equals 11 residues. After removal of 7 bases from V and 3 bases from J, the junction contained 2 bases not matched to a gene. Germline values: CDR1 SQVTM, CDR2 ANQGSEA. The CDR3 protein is CSADRDYGYTF. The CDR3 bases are TGCAGCGCTGACAGGGACTATGGCTACACCTTC.

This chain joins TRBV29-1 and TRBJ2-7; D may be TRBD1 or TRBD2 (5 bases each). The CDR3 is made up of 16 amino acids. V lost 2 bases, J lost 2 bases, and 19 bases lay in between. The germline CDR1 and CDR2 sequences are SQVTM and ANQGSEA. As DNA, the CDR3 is TGCAGCGTTGAAACCGGGACCTCCGAGATTCCCTACGAGCAGTACTTC. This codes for CSVETGTSEIPYEQYF.

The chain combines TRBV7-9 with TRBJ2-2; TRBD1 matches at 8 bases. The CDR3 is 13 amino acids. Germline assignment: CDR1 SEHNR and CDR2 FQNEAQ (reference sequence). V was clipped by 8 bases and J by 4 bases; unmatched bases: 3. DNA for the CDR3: TGTGCCAGCGGCACAGGGGGCACCGGGGAGCTGTTTTTT. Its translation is CASGTGGTGELFF.

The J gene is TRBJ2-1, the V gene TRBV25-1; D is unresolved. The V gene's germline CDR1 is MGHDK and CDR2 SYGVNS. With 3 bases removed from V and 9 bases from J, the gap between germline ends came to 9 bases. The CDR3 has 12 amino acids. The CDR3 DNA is TGTGCCAGCAGTGATGAGAGCTGTGAGCAGTTCTTC. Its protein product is CASSDESCEQFF.

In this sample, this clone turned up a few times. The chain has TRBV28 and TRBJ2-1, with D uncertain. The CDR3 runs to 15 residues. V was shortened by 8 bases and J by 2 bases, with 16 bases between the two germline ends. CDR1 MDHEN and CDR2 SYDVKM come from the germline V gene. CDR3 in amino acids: CASGLRLYTYNEQFF. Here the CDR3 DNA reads TGTGCCAGCGGCTTACGTCTTTATACCTACAATGAGCAGTTCTTC. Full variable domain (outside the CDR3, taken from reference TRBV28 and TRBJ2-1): DVKVTQSSRYLVKRTGEKVFLECVQDMDHENMFWYRQDPGLGLRLIYFSYDVKMKEKGDIPEGYSVSREKKERFSLILESASTNQTSMYLCASGLRLYTYNEQFFGPGTRLTVL.

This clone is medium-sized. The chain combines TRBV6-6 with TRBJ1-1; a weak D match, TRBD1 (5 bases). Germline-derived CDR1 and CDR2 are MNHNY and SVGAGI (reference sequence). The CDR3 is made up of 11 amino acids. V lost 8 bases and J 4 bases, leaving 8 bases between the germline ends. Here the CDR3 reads CASGGGTEAFF. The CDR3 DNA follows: TGTGCCAGCGGGGGGGGCACTGAAGCTTTCTTT.

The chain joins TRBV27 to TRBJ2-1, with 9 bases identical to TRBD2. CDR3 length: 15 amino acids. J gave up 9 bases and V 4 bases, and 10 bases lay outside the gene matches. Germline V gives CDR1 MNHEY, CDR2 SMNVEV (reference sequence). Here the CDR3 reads CASSWAGGDNGEQFF. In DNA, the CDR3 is TGTGCCAGCAGTTGGGCGGGAGGGGATAACGGTGAGCAGTTCTTC.

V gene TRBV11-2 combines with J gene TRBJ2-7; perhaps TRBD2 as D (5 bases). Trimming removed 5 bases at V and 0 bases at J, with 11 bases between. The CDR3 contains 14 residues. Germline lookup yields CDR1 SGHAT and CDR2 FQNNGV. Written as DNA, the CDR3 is TGTGCCAGCAGCCAGGTAGCGAACTCCTACGAGCAGTACTTC. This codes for CASSQVANSYEQYF.

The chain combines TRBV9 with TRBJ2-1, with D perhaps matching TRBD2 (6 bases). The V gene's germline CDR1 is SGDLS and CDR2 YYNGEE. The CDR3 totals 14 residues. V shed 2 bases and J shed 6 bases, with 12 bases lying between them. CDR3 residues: CASSVSGGANEQFF. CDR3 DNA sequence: TGTGCCAGCAGCGTTAGCGGAGGGGCCAATGAGCAGTTCTTC. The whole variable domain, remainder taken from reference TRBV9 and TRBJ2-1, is DSGVTQTPKHLITATGQRVTLRCSPRSGDLSVYWYQQSLDQGLQFLIQYYNGEERAKGNILERFSAQQFPDLHSELNLSSLELGDSALYFCASSVSGGANEQFFGPGTRLTVL.

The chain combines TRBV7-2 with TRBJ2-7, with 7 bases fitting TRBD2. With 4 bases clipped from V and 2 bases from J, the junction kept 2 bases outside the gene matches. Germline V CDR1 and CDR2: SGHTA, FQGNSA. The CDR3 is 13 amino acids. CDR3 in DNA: TGTGCCAGCAGCTGGGGGGGAACCTACGAGCAGTACTTC. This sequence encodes CASSWGGTYEQYF. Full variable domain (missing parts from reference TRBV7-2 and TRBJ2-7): GAGVSQSPSNKVTEKGKDVELRCDPISGHTALYWYRQSLGQGLEFLIYFQGNSAPDKSGLPSDRFSAERTGGSVSTLTIQRTQQEDSAVYLCASSWGGTYEQYFGPGTRLTVT.

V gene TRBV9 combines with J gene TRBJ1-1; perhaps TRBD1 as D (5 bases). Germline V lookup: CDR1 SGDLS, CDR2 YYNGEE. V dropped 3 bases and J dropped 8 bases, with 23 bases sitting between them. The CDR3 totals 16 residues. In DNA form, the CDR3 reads TGTGCCAGCAGCGCAGAGGATACCGGGACTTCCTCCGAAGCTTTCTTT. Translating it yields CASSAEDTGTSSEAFF.

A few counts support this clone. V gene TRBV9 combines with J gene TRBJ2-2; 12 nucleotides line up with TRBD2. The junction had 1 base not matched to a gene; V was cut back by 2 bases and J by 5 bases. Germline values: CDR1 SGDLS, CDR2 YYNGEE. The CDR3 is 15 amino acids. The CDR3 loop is CASSVLAGGTGELFF. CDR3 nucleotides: TGTGCCAGCAGCGTCCTAGCGGGAGGGACCGGGGAGCTGTTTTTT.

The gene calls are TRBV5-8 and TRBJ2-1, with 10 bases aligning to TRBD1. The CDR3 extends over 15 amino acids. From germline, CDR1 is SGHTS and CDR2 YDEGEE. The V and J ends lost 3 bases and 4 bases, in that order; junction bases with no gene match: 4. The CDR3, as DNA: TGTGCCAGCAGCTCAGGGACAGGGGCATACAATGAGCAGTTCTTC. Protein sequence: CASSSGTGAYNEQFF.

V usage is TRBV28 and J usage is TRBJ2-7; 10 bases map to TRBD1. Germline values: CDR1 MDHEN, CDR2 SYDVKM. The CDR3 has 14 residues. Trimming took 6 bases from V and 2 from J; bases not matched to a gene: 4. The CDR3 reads CASSPGTGAYEQYF. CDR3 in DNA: TGTGCCAGCAGCCCAGGGACAGGGGCCTACGAGCAGTACTTC.

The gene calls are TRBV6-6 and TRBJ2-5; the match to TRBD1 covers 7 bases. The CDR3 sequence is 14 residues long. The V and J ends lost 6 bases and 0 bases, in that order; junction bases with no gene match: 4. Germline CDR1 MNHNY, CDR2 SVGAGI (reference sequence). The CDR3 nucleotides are TGTGCCAGCAGCCCGACAGGGAACCAAGAGACCCAGTACTTC. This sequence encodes CASSPTGNQETQYF.

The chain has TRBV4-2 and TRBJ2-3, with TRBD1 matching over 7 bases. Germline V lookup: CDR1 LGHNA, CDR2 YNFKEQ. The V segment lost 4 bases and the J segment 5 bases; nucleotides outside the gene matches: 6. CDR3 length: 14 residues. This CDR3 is CASSPGTDQDTQYF. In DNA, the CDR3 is TGTGCCAGCAGCCCTGGGACAGACCAAGATACGCAGTATTTT.

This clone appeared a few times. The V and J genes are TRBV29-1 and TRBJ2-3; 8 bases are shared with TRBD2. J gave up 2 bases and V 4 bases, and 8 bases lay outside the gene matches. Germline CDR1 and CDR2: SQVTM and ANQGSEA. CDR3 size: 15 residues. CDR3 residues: CSVAGGAGPTDTQYF. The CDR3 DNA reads TGCAGCGTTGCGGGGGGGGCGGGGCCCACAGATACGCAGTATTTT.

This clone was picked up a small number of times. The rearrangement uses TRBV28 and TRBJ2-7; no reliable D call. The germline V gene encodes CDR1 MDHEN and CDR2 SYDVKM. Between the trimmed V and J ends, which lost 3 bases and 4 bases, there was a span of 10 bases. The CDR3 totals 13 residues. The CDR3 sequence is CASSFMGMYEQYF. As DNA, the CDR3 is TGTGCCAGCAGTTTCATGGGTATGTACGAGCAGTACTTC.

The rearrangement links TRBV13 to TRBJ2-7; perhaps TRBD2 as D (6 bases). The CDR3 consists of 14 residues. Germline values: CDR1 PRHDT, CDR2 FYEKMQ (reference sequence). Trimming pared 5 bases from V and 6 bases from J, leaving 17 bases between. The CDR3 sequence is CASSHRDFGAEQYF. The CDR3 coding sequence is TGTGCCAGCAGCCACCGGGACTTCGGTGCCGAGCAGTACTTC.

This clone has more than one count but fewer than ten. This CDR3 reads CASSGHSYNEQFF. In nucleotides, the CDR3 is TGTGCCAGCAGTGGACACTCCTACAATGAGCAGTTCTTC. The gene calls are TRBV2 and TRBJ2-1; the D is unclear. Trimming stripped 4 bases from V and 0 bases from J, with 4 bases between. Germline V gives CDR1 SNHLY, CDR2 FYNNEI. The CDR3 loop spans 13 amino acids.